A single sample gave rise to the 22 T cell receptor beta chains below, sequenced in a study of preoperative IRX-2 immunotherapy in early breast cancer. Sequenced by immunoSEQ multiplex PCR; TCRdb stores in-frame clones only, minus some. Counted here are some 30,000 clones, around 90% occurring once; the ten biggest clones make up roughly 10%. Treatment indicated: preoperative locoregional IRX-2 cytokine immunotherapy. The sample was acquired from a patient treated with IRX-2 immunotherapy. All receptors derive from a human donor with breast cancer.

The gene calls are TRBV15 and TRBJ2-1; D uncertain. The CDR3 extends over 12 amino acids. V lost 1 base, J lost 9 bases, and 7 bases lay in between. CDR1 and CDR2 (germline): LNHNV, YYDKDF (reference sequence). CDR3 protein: CATSRGLGEQFF. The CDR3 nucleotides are TGTGCCACCAGCAGAGGGTTAGGTGAGCAGTTCTTC.

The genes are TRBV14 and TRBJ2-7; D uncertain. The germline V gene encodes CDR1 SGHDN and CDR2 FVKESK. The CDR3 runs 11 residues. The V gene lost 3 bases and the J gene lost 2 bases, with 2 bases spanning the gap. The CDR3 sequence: CASSHAYEQYF. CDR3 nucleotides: TGTGCCAGCAGCCACGCCTACGAGCAGTACTTC.

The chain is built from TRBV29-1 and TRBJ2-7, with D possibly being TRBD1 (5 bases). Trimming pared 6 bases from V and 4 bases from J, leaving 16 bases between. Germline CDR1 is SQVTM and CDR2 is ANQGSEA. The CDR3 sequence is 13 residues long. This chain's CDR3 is CSVQGRVRYEQYF. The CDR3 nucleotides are TGCAGCGTCCAGGGCAGGGTGAGGTACGAGCAGTACTTC.

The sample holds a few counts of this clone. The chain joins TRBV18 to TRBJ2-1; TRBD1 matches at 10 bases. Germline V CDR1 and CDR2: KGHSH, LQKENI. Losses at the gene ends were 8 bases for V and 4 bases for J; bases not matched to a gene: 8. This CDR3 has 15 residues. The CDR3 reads CASARDRGFYNEQFF. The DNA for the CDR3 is TGTGCCAGCGCAAGGGACAGGGGATTTTACAATGAGCAGTTCTTC.

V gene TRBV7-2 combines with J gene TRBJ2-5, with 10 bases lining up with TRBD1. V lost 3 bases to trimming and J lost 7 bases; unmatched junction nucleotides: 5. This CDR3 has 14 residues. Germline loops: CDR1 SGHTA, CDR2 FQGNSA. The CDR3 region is CASSLTGGEGTQYF. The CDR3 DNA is TGTGCCAGCAGCTTGACAGGGGGCGAAGGGACCCAGTACTTC.

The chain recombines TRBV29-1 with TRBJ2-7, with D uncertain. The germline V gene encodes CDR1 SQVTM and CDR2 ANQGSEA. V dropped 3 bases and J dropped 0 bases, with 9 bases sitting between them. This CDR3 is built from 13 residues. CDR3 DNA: TGCAGCGTTGAGTCATCAAACTCCTACGAGCAGTACTTC. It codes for CSVESSNSYEQYF.

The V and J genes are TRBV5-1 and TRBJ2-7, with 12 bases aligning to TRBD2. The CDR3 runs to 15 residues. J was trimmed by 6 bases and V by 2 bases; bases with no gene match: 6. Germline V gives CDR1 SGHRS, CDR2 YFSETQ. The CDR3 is CASSFRLAGEVEQYF. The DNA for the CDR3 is TGCGCCAGCAGCTTCCGACTAGCGGGAGAGGTCGAGCAGTACTTC.

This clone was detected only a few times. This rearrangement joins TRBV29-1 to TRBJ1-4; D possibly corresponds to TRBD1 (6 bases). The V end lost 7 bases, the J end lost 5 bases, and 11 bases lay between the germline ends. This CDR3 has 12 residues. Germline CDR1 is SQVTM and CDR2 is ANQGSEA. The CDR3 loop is CSAGGGNEKLFF. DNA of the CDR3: TGCAGCGCCGGAGGGGGAAATGAAAAACTGTTTTTT.

Written as DNA, the CDR3 is TGTGCCAGCAGTCCTAAGGACAGGTCGAGGATTGGCTACACCTTC. Residues: CASSPKDRSRIGYTF. The chain links TRBV28 to TRBJ1-2; 7 nucleotides agree with TRBD1. CDR1 and CDR2 (germline): MDHEN, SYDVKM. The CDR3 consists of 15 residues. The junction had 13 bases not matched to a gene; V was cut back by 5 bases and J by 7 bases.

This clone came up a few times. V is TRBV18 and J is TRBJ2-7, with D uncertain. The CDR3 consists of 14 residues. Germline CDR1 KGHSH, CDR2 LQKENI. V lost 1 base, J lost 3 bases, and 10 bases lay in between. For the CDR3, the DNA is TGTGCCAGCTCACCACAGGGCCAGTACTACGAGCAGTACTTC. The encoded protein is CASSPQGQYYEQYF.

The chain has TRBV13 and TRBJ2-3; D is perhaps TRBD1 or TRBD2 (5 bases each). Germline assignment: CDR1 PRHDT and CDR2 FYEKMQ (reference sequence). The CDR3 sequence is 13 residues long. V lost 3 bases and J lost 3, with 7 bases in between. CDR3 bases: TGTGCCAGCAGCTTCTGGGGGACAGATACGCAGTATTTT. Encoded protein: CASSFWGTDTQYF.

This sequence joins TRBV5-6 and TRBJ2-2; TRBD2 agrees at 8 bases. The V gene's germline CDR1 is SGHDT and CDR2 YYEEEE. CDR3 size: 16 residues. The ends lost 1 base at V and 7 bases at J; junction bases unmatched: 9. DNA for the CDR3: TGTGCCAGCAGCTTGAATAGCAAGCGGGAGTACGGGGAGCTGTTTTTT. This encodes CASSLNSKREYGELFF.

The DNA for the CDR3 is TGTGCCAGCAGTTACCCGACCCCGGGACAGGGGAATGGCTACACCTTC. This sequence encodes CASSYPTPGQGNGYTF. The chain recombines TRBV6-6 with TRBJ1-2, with 10 bases matching TRBD1. The CDR3 is made up of 16 amino acids. CDR1 and CDR2 (germline): MNHNY, SVGAGI (reference sequence). With V trimmed by 2 bases and J by 6 bases, 9 bases remained unmatched.

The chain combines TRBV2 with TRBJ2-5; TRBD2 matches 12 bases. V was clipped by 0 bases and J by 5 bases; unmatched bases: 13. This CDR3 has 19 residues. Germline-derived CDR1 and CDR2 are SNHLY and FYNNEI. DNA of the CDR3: TGTGCCAGCAGTGAAGCCAGCAGACTAGCGGGGGACCGGGGGGAGACCCAGTACTTC. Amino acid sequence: CASSEASRLAGDRGETQYF.

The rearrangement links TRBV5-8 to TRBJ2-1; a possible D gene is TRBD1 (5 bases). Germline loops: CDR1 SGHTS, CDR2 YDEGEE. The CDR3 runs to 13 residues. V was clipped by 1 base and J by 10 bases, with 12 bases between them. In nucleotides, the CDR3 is TGTGCCAGCAGCTTGTTCCAGGGTTCCGAGCAGTTCTTC. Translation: CASSLFQGSEQFF.

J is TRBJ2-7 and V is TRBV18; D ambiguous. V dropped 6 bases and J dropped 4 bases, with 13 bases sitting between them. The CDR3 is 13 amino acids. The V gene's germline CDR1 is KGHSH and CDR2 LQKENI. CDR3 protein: CASSPRIDYEQYF. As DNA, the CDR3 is TGTGCCAGCTCGCCCCGGATTGATTACGAGCAGTACTTC.

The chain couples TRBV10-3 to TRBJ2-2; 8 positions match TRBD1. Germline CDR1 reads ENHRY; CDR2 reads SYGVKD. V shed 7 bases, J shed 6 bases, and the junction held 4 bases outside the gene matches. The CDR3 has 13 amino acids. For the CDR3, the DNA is TGTGCCATCACTCAGGACAGGGCCGGGGAGCTGTTTTTT. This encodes CAITQDRAGELFF.

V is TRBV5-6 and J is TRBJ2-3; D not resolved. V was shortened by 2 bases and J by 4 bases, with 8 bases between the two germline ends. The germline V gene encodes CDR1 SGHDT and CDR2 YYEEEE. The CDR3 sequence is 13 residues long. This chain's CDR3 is CASSLFLPDTQYF. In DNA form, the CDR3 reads TGTGCCAGCAGCTTATTTCTCCCAGATACGCAGTATTTT.

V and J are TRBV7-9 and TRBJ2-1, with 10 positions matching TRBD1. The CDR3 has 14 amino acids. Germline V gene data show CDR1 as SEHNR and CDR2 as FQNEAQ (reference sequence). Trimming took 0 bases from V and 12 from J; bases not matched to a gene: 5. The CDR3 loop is CASSLAGQGIRQFF. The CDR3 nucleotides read TGTGCCAGCAGCTTAGCGGGACAGGGGATTAGGCAGTTCTTC.

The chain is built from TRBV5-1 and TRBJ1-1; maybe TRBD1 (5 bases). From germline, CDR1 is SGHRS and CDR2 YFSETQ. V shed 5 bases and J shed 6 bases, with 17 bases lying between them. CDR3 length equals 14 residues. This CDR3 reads CASRRRRDGSEAFF. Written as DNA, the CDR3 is TGCGCCAGCAGACGCCGCAGGGATGGTTCTGAAGCTTTCTTT.

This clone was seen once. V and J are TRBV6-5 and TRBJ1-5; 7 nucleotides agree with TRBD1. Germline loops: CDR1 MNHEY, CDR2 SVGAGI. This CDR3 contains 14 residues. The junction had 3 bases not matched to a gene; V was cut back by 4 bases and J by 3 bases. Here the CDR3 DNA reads TGTGCCAGCAGTTCGACAGGGACCAATCAGCCCCAGCATTTT. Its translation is CASSSTGTNQPQHF.

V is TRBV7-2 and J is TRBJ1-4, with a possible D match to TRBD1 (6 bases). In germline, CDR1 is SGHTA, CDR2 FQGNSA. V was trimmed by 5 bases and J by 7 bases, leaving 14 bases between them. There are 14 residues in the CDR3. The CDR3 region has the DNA TGTGCCAGCAGCCTAGGAAGGGGGTTTGAAAAACTGTTTTTT. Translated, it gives CASSLGRGFEKLFF.